The 13 T cell receptor beta chains reported below all come from one sample, sequenced in a study of CD8 T cells in Susac syndrome. Reverse transcription used about 0.5 to 1 ug RNA and random hexamers. MiXCR, applied by TCRdb to the immunoSEQ multiplex PCR reads, yields one record per CDR3 protein. The table records approximately 260,000 distinct CDR3 sequences, 90% to 96% of them present only once. The specimen sequenced was CD4+ T cells from PBMCs. These receptors originate from a human donor with Susac syndrome.

The chain joins TRBV5-1 to TRBJ2-5; 7 bases map to TRBD1. Per germline, CDR1 SGHRS and CDR2 YFSETQ. The CDR3 spans 16 residues. With 7 bases clipped from V and 1 base from J, the junction kept 13 bases outside the gene matches. CDR3 coding DNA: TGCGCCAGCGCCGTGACGGGACAGCCTTCCCAAGAGACCCAGTACTTC. Translated: CASAVTGQPSQETQYF.

The chain joins TRBV7-8 to TRBJ2-7; D is uncertain. V was trimmed by 5 bases and J by 6 bases, leaving 11 bases between them. CDR1 is SGHVS and CDR2 is FQNEAQ in the germline V gene. The CDR3 loop spans 12 amino acids. CDR3 residues: CASSTINCEQYF. In DNA form, the CDR3 reads TGTGCCAGCAGCACCATCAACTGCGAGCAGTACTTC. The variable domain in full, with the rest retrieved from reference TRBV7-8 and TRBJ2-7, is GAGVSQSPRYKVAKRGQDVALRCDPISGHVSLFWYQQALGQGPEFLTYFQNEAQLDKSGLPSDRFFAERPEGSVSTLKIQRTQQEDSAVYLCASSTINCEQYFGPGTRLTVT.

The chain carries TRBV9 and TRBJ2-1, with D possibly matching TRBD1 (6 bases). The CDR3 consists of 13 residues. Germline V gives CDR1 SGDLS, CDR2 YYNGEE. With 4 bases removed from V and 7 bases from J, the gap between germline ends came to 12 bases. The CDR3, as DNA: TGTGCCAGCAGCCCTACAGGGTCTAATGAGCAGTTCTTC. Protein product: CASSPTGSNEQFF. The full variable domain, with the rest looked up from reference TRBV9 and TRBJ2-1, is DSGVTQTPKHLITATGQRVTLRCSPRSGDLSVYWYQQSLDQGLQFLIQYYNGEERAKGNILERFSAQQFPDLHSELNLSSLELGDSALYFCASSPTGSNEQFFGPGTRLTVL.

The gene calls are TRBV13 and TRBJ2-7; 10 nucleotides line up with TRBD2. CDR3 size: 14 residues. V was clipped by 6 bases and J by 2 bases; unmatched bases: 4. Germline V lookup: CDR1 PRHDT, CDR2 FYEKMQ (reference sequence). CDR3 sequence (DNA): TGTGCCAGCAGAGCCCTAGCGGGAGCCTACGAGCAGTACTTC. It codes for CASRALAGAYEQYF.

The chain couples TRBV12-3 or TRBV12-4 to TRBJ2-3; either TRBD1 or TRBD2 may supply D (5 bases each). The CDR3 totals 12 residues. Deletions cut 7 bases from V and 14 bases from J, with 19 bases between. CDR3 sequence reads: CASTTGTNHMYF. CDR3 in DNA: TGTGCCAGCACTACCGGGACCAACCACATGTATTTT.

The gene calls are TRBV29-1 and TRBJ2-7; D remains unclear. V lost 4 bases to trimming and J lost 1 base, with 14 bases between them. Germline assignment: CDR1 SQVTM and CDR2 ANQGSEA. CDR3 length: 14 amino acids. The CDR3 loop is CSVGYRSLSYEQYF. CDR3 DNA sequence: TGCAGCGTTGGCTACAGATCTTTATCCTACGAGCAGTACTTC.

The rearrangement joins TRBV20-1 to TRBJ2-3; D not resolved. The length of the CDR3 is 13 residues. The V and J ends lost 4 bases and 2 bases respectively, with 10 bases between them. From germline, CDR1 is DFQATT and CDR2 SNEGSKA (reference sequence). This chain's CDR3 is CSATDGYTDTQYF. CDR3 DNA sequence: TGCAGTGCTACGGACGGTTACACAGATACGCAGTATTTT.

This sequence joins TRBV24-1 and TRBJ2-3, with no clear D. The germline V gene encodes CDR1 KGHDR and CDR2 SFDVKD. V lost 3 bases, J lost 8 bases, and 11 bases lay in between. This CDR3 has 13 amino acids. The CDR3 DNA reads as TGTGCCACCAGTGATCTTCGTCAGAGTACGCAGTATTTT. Residues: CATSDLRQSTQYF.

The chain has TRBV24-1 and TRBJ2-2; D remains ambiguous. V shed 5 bases and J shed 1 base, with 4 bases lying between them. This CDR3 is built from 13 residues. Germline V gene sequence: CDR1 KGHDR, CDR2 SFDVKD. Here the CDR3 reads CATSVRNTGELFF. In DNA, the CDR3 is TGTGCCACCAGTGTCAGGAACACCGGGGAGCTGTTTTTT.

V is TRBV5-4 and J is TRBJ2-1, with TRBD2 matching over 8 bases. The CDR3 extends over 14 amino acids. The trim removed 10 bases at V and 3 bases at J, leaving 9 bases unmatched. The germline V gene encodes CDR1 SGHNT and CDR2 YYREEE (reference sequence). CDR3 amino acids: CAGTIAGSYNEQFF. The CDR3 DNA reads as TGTGCCGGGACAATAGCGGGGAGCTACAATGAGCAGTTCTTC.

This chain joins TRBV4-2 and TRBJ2-3; 9 bases agree with TRBD2. In germline, CDR1 is LGHNA, CDR2 YNFKEQ. This CDR3 spans 16 amino acids. V dropped 1 base and J dropped 2; count of bases not matched to a gene: 4. The CDR3: CASSQVPGLATDTQYF. CDR3 coding DNA: TGTGCCAGCAGCCAAGTTCCGGGACTAGCCACAGATACGCAGTATTTT.

CDR3 loop: CASSQTGREKLFF. CDR3 nucleotides: TGTGCCAGCAGCCAAACAGGGCGGGAAAAACTGTTTTTT. V and J are TRBV3-1 and TRBJ1-4; D is possibly TRBD1 (6 bases). The CDR3 is 13 amino acids. The V end was cut by 2 bases, the J end by 8 bases, with 9 bases between. Germline V gene sequence: CDR1 LGHDT, CDR2 YNNKEL (reference sequence).

The chain is built from TRBV2 and TRBJ2-1; 7 bases map to TRBD2. V dropped 7 bases and J dropped 8; count of bases not matched to a gene: 11. Germline assignment: CDR1 SNHLY and CDR2 FYNNEI. The CDR3 runs 14 residues. The CDR3 loop reads CASTPTSSHYEQFF. The CDR3 DNA reads as TGTGCCAGCACCCCGACTAGCTCACACTATGAGCAGTTCTTC.